This T cell receptor beta chain was sequenced for a study of shared clonotypes between healthy human individuals. The overall study: Aged between 18 and 49, the donors were a couple of women and three men.

Each donor was a Caucasian adult residing in Nashville, Tennessee. General study points: The genetic and exposure-history diversity represented was limited by few donors.

V gave up 6 bases and J gave up 2 bases; unmatched junction bases: 4. The germline V gene has CDR1 MNHEY and CDR2 SVGAGI. The CDR3 runs to 15 residues. Genomic DNA of every subset was divided equally among multiple immunoSEQ plates. TCRdb's table, derived via immunoSEQ multiplex PCR, lists solely in-frame clones and lacks some. The profile covers 400,000 to 500,000 clones, with 70% to 80% appearing a single time and roughly 13% taken by the ten largest. On this clone: The antigen remains undetermined.

This clonotype originated in a woman aged 40 to 49 in good health. Some clones in this sample may be carry-over from other donors' samples. The sequenced sample consisted of PBMCs. This sequence joins TRBV6-5 and TRBJ2-1; 10 positions agree with TRBD2. The CDR3 bases are TGTGCCAGCAGGCCCCTAGCGGGGGCCTACAATGAGCAGTTCTTC. Amino acids: CASRPLAGAYNEQFF.